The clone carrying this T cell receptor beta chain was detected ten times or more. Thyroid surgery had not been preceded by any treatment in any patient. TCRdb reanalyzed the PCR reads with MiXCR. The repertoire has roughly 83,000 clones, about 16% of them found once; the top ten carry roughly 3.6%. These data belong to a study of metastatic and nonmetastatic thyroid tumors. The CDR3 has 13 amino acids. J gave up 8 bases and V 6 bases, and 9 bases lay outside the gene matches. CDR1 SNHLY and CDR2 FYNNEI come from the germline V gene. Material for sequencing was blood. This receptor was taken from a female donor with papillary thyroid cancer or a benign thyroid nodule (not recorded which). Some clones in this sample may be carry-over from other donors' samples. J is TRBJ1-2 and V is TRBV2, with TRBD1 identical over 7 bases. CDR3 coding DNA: TGTGCCAGCAGCCCCCCGGACAGGCTCGGCTACACCTTC. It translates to CASSPPDRLGYTF.